This note documents a single T cell receptor (beta chain) sequence. In the original analysis: It was from reference gene primer amplification that nucleated cell counts were estimated. Profiled with immunoSEQ multiplex PCR; TCRdb holds only in-frame clones, not every one. The V and J calls and clone size come from that table; D and trimming were worked out from the DNA. The sample consists of 300,000 or so clones, 70% to 90% of them appearing once. The sample is drawn from a study of blood T cell repertoires in COVID-19. Study-wide background: Material from acute and convalescent COVID-19 was sourced from the United States, Italy and Spain.

V lost 0 bases and J lost 5; bases outside the gene matches: 7. Germline assignment: CDR1 LGHNA and CDR2 YNFKEQ. The CDR3 covers 16 residues. The sample taken for sequencing was PBMCs or T cells enriched from blood (not recorded which). The receptor comes from a woman aged 18 to 35 who had recovered from COVID-19. The chain joins TRBV4-2 to TRBJ2-5, with 9 bases aligning to TRBD1. CDR3 residues: CASSQDGDRASETQYF. The CDR3 region has the DNA TGTGCCAGCAGCCAAGATGGGGACAGGGCTTCTGAGACCCAGTACTTC.